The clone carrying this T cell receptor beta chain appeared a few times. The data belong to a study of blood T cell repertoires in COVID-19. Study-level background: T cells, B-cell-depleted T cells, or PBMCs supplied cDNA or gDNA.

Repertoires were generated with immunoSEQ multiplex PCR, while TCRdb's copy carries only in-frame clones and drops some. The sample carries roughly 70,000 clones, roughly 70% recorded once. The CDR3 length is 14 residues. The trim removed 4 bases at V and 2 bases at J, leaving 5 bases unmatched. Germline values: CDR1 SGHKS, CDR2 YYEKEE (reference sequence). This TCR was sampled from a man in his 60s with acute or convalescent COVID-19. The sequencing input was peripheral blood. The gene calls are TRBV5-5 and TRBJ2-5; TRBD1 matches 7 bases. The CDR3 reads CASSGGQPQETQYF. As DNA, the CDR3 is TGTGCCAGCAGCGGGGGACAGCCGCAAGAGACCCAGTACTTC.